Each of the 32 T cell receptor beta chains below was sequenced from the same sample in a study of T cells in localized non-small cell lung cancer. TCRdb's table, derived via immunoSEQ multiplex PCR, lists solely in-frame clones and lacks some. The sample contains about 9,600 clones, roughly 88% of which appear only once. The sample consisted of peripheral blood, taken before any cancer treatment. The receptors were gathered from a male donor older than 55 with stage III squamous cell lung carcinoma.

The V gene is TRBV28, the J gene TRBJ1-2, with D hard to call. Between the trimmed V and J ends, which lost 7 bases and 8 bases, there was a span of 14 bases. From germline, CDR1 is MDHEN and CDR2 SYDVKM. There are 12 residues in the CDR3. DNA for the CDR3: TGTGCCAGCATTACTGAGAAAGCGGGCTACACCTTC. Its protein product is CASITEKAGYTF.

The chain links TRBV15 to TRBJ2-5, with TRBD1 matching 10 bases. The CDR3 is made up of 16 amino acids. In germline, CDR1 is LNHNV, CDR2 YYDKDF (reference sequence). Germline trimming cut 5 bases from V and 1 base from J; bases unmatched to any gene: 7. In DNA, the CDR3 is TGTGCCACCAGCCGTTCAGGGACAGGGGTCCAAGAGACCCAGTACTTC. As protein: CATSRSGTGVQETQYF.

V and J are TRBV13 and TRBJ1-2, with a tentative D call TRBD1 (6 bases). The CDR3 has 15 amino acids. Germline V gene lookup returns CDR1 PRHDT and CDR2 FYEKMQ (reference sequence). V lost 4 bases and J lost 3, with 15 bases in between. The CDR3 DNA reads TGTGCCAGCAGCTCCGGACAGATATCCTACTATGGCTACACCTTC. Protein product: CASSSGQISYYGYTF.

The J gene is TRBJ2-2, the V gene TRBV7-3; 8 bases align to TRBD2. The CDR3 is 16 residues long. The trim removed 1 base at V and 4 bases at J, leaving 5 bases unmatched. From germline, CDR1 is SGHTA and CDR2 FQGTGA. DNA for the CDR3: TGTGCCAGCAGCTTAAATGCAGCGGGGGCCACCGGGGAGCTGTTTTTT. This gives the protein CASSLNAAGATGELFF.

The chain carries TRBV7-8 and TRBJ1-6; D is undetermined. Germline CDR1 and CDR2: SGHVS and FQNEAQ. This CDR3 region has 14 residues. The ends were cut back, 1 base at V and 9 bases at J, with 10 bases in the middle. The CDR3 coding sequence is TGTGCCAGCAGCTTAGGGACTAAAAGTTCACCCCTCCACTTT. Its protein is CASSLGTKSSPLHF.

The chain combines TRBV2 with TRBJ1-4; no clear D gene. V lost 7 bases and J lost 5, with 11 bases in between. CDR1 and CDR2 from the germline V gene are SNHLY and FYNNEI. The CDR3 has 13 amino acids. The CDR3 is CASMYGYNEKLFF. CDR3 nucleotide sequence: TGTGCCAGCATGTACGGGTACAATGAAAAACTGTTTTTT.

This chain connects TRBV5-4 to TRBJ2-2, with TRBD1 identical over 7 bases. V lost 4 bases, J lost 6 bases, and 6 bases stayed unmatched. The CDR3 covers 14 residues. Germline-derived CDR1 and CDR2 are SGHNT and YYREEE (reference sequence). CDR3 protein: CASSPYRGSGELFF. The DNA of the CDR3 is TGTGCCAGCAGCCCCTACAGGGGATCCGGGGAGCTGTTTTTT.

This clone was detected once. The gene calls are TRBV7-3 and TRBJ1-6; TRBD1 aligns across 8 bases. Germline trimming cut 1 base from V and 12 bases from J; bases unmatched to any gene: 11. The CDR3 covers 16 residues. CDR1 SGHTA and CDR2 FQGTGA come from the germline V gene. For the CDR3, the DNA is TGTGCCAGCAGCTTAAGACCAGGGGGCTTGTTTGAACCCCTCCACTTT. Amino acids: CASSLRPGGLFEPLHF.

V and J are TRBV28 and TRBJ1-2; 8 bases agree with TRBD1. The germline CDR1 and CDR2 sequences are MDHEN and SYDVKM. The CDR3 consists of 19 residues. V lost 2 bases, J lost 1 base, and 15 bases stayed unmatched. This CDR3 is CASSLGTAGTGDLNYGYTF. DNA for the CDR3: TGTGCCAGCAGTTTAGGGACAGCCGGGACAGGCGACCTTAACTATGGCTACACCTTC.

This chain joins TRBV11-3 and TRBJ2-3, with D possibly being TRBD2 (7 bases). Germline assignment: CDR1 SGHNT and CDR2 YENEEA. CDR3 length: 13 residues. Deletions cut 5 bases from V and 5 bases from J, with 11 bases between. The CDR3 DNA reads TGTGCCAGCAGCCTTAGGGGGGGAGATACGCAGTATTTT. Protein: CASSLRGGDTQYF. Full variable domain (rest looked up from reference TRBV11-3 and TRBJ2-3): EAGVVQSPRYKIIEKKQPVAFWCNPISGHNTLYWYLQNLGQGPELLIRYENEEAVDDSQLPKDRFSAERLKGVDSTLKIQPAELGDSAVYLCASSLRGGDTQYFGPGTRLTVL.

This sequence joins TRBV7-6 and TRBJ2-3, with D possibly being TRBD1 (5 bases). CDR3 length equals 14 residues. The germline V and J ends were trimmed by 6 bases and 0 bases, with 10 bases remaining between them. Germline V gene lookup returns CDR1 SGHVS and CDR2 FNYEAQ. Written as DNA, the CDR3 is TGTGCCAGCAGTGACAGCACTAGCACAGATACGCAGTATTTT. It yields the protein CASSDSTSTDTQYF.

The chain uses TRBV11-1 and TRBJ1-6; the match to TRBD1 covers 7 bases. V was pared by 5 bases and J by 5 bases, with 3 bases of the junction left unmatched. The CDR3 runs to 14 residues. The germline V gene encodes CDR1 SGHAT and CDR2 FQDESV (reference sequence). In nucleotides, the CDR3 is TGTGCCAGCAGCAACAGGGGCAATAATTCACCCCTCCACTTT. The encoded protein is CASSNRGNNSPLHF.

The CDR3 here is CASSSDDPRREKLFF. Written as DNA, the CDR3 is TGTGCCAGCAGTTCGGACGATCCGCGAAGGGAAAAACTGTTTTTT. The chain has TRBV28 and TRBJ1-4; no clear D. CDR1 MDHEN and CDR2 SYDVKM come from the germline V gene. V dropped 4 bases and J dropped 8 bases, with 17 bases sitting between them. The CDR3 sequence is 15 residues long.

The rearrangement joins TRBV28 to TRBJ2-3; D gene ambiguous. The germline gives CDR1 MDHEN, CDR2 SYDVKM. There are 14 residues in the CDR3. Trimming pared 3 bases from V and 1 base from J, leaving 8 bases between. CDR3 region: CASSFLQGTDTQYF. The DNA of the CDR3 is TGTGCCAGCAGTTTCCTCCAGGGCACAGATACGCAGTATTTT.

This clone was counted a single time. V usage is TRBV19 and J usage is TRBJ2-1, with 8 bases identical to TRBD2. V shed 5 bases and J 9 bases; nucleotides not matched to a gene: 9. Germline lookup yields CDR1 LNHDA and CDR2 SQIVND (reference sequence). The CDR3 consists of 14 residues. As DNA, the CDR3 is TGTGCCAGTAGTTGGGGGATGGCGGGGGGTGAGCAGTTCTTC. Amino acid sequence: CASSWGMAGGEQFF. The full variable domain, rest sourced from reference TRBV19 and TRBJ2-1, is DGGITQSPKYLFRKEGQNVTLSCEQNLNHDAMYWYRQDPGQGLRLIYYSQIVNDFQKGDIAEGYSVSREKKESFPLTVTSAQKNPTAFYLCASSWGMAGGEQFFGPGTRLTVL.

The chain recombines TRBV27 with TRBJ2-5; 7 bases agree with TRBD1. There are 14 residues in the CDR3. Germline trimming cut 6 bases from V and 10 bases from J; bases unmatched to any gene: 14. Per the germline V gene, CDR1 is MNHEY and CDR2 is SMNVEV (reference sequence). In nucleotides, the CDR3 is TGTGCCAGCAGACAGACCACAGGGGTGGGGGACCAGTACTTC. Amino acid sequence: CASRQTTGVGDQYF.

The chain links TRBV5-1 to TRBJ1-3; 8 bases are a match to TRBD1. Germline assignment: CDR1 SGHRS and CDR2 YFSETQ. The CDR3 totals 14 residues. Germline trimming cut 0 bases from V and 7 bases from J; bases unmatched to any gene: 3. CDR3 sequence reads: CASSLGSGGNTIYF. DNA for the CDR3: TGCGCCAGCAGCTTGGGTTCAGGGGGCAACACCATATATTTT.

The rearrangement links TRBV6-1 to TRBJ1-1; D remains unclear. Trimming removed 2 bases from V and 5 bases from J, with 15 bases in between. Germline V gives CDR1 MNHNS, CDR2 SASEGT. The CDR3 is made up of 15 amino acids. CDR3 residues: CASSEFVGSRTEAFF. CDR3 nucleotides: TGTGCCAGCAGTGAATTCGTAGGAAGTAGGACTGAAGCTTTCTTT.

The chain employs TRBV6-6 and TRBJ1-6, with unresolved D. Germline CDR1 reads MNHNY; CDR2 reads SVGAGI (reference sequence). The length of the CDR3 is 15 residues. The V and J ends lost 6 bases and 8 bases respectively, with 17 bases between them. The CDR3 nucleotides read TGTGCCAGCAGCCCCCTGAGGGCCGGGTATTCACCCCTCCACTTT. Protein sequence: CASSPLRAGYSPLHF.

The rearrangement uses TRBV29-1 and TRBJ1-4; D uncertain. Trimming shortened V by 3 bases and J by 8 bases, and 7 bases separated the two germline ends. The CDR3 is made up of 11 amino acids. Per germline, CDR1 SQVTM and CDR2 ANQGSEA. The CDR3 sequence: CSVDTSEKLFF. DNA of the CDR3: TGCAGCGTTGATACATCGGAAAAACTGTTTTTT.

V and J are TRBV27 and TRBJ2-7; 9 nucleotides match TRBD1. Germline trimming cut 2 bases from V and 3 bases from J; bases unmatched to any gene: 5. CDR1 and CDR2 from the germline V gene are MNHEY and SMNVEV (reference sequence). This CDR3 comprises 15 residues. The CDR3 DNA follows: TGTGCCAGCAGTTTACTTGGGACAGGGAGCTACGAGCAGTACTTC. Its translation: CASSLLGTGSYEQYF.

The rearrangement links TRBV5-6 to TRBJ1-5, with no clear D. Germline V gene lookup returns CDR1 SGHDT and CDR2 YYEEEE. With 0 bases removed from V and 0 bases from J, the gap between germline ends came to 7 bases. This CDR3 comprises 15 residues. The CDR3 nucleotides are TGTGCCAGCAGCTTGGCCATGAATAGCAATCAGCCCCAGCATTTT. Translation: CASSLAMNSNQPQHF. The whole variable domain, filled in from reference TRBV5-6 and TRBJ1-5, reads DAGVTQSPTHLIKTRGQQVTLRCSPKSGHDTVSWYQQALGQGPQFIFQYYEEEERQRGNFPDRFSGHQFPNYSSELNVNALLLGDSALYLCASSLAMNSNQPQHFGDGTRLSIL.

The chain joins TRBV20-1 to TRBJ2-1; the D is unclear. The CDR3 runs to 11 residues. The germline CDR1 and CDR2 sequences are DFQATT and SNEGSKA (reference sequence). V lost 4 bases and J 9 bases, leaving 10 bases between the germline ends. The CDR3 sequence is CSATRSTEQFF. The CDR3 nucleotides read TGCAGTGCTACCCGTAGTACTGAGCAGTTCTTC.

This clone was counted only a few times. The chain has TRBV27 and TRBJ2-1, with D hard to call. Germline lookup yields CDR1 MNHEY and CDR2 SMNVEV (reference sequence). There are 16 residues in the CDR3. V lost 1 base, J lost 0 bases, and 10 bases lay in between. This CDR3 is CASSLFPGLSYNEQFF. The CDR3 DNA follows: TGTGCCAGCAGTTTATTTCCGGGCCTCTCCTACAATGAGCAGTTCTTC.

V usage is TRBV7-8 and J usage is TRBJ2-7; 7 nucleotides align to TRBD1. CDR1 is SGHVS, CDR2 FQNEAQ, per germline. With V trimmed by 4 bases and J by 2 bases, 8 bases remained unmatched. CDR3 size: 15 residues. CDR3 region: CASSYPGQEPYEQYF. CDR3 nucleotide sequence: TGTGCCAGCAGCTACCCCGGACAGGAACCCTACGAGCAGTACTTC.

The chain combines TRBV19 with TRBJ2-3; D is perhaps TRBD1 or TRBD2 (5 bases each). Germline lookup yields CDR1 LNHDA and CDR2 SQIVND (reference sequence). Trimming left V 5 bases short and J 0 bases short, with 9 bases between. CDR3 size: 14 residues. The CDR3 sequence: CASSRWGSTDTQYF. CDR3 DNA: TGTGCCAGTAGTCGGTGGGGGAGCACAGATACGCAGTATTTT.

The rearrangement uses TRBV7-2 and TRBJ2-3; tentative D call: TRBD1 (5 bases). V lost 1 base and J 4 bases, leaving 9 bases between the germline ends. This CDR3 has 14 residues. Per germline, CDR1 SGHTA and CDR2 FQGNSA. The CDR3 spells CASSLGAGSDTQYF. Here the CDR3 DNA reads TGTGCCAGCAGCTTAGGTGCAGGGTCAGATACGCAGTATTTT.

CDR3 bases: TGTGCCAGCAGCGGCGCGGGGGGGGATTATGGCTACACCTTC. This sequence encodes CASSGAGGDYGYTF. V is TRBV9 and J is TRBJ1-2; D is perhaps TRBD1 (5 bases). The germline V and J ends were trimmed by 3 bases and 5 bases, with 14 bases remaining between them. CDR1 and CDR2 from the germline V gene are SGDLS and YYNGEE. The CDR3 runs to 14 residues.

The gene calls are TRBV29-1 and TRBJ1-2; 7 nucleotides line up with TRBD1. The J segment lost 4 bases and the V segment lost 2 bases, leaving 7 bases of the junction unmatched. This CDR3 is 14 amino acids long. CDR1 and CDR2 (germline): SQVTM, ANQGSEA. CDR3 sequence (DNA): TGCAGCGTTGAACGGACAGGTGGGATCTATGGCTACACCTTC. As protein: CSVERTGGIYGYTF.

This clone has a handful of counts. The rearrangement links TRBV7-9 to TRBJ2-1, with D unresolved. Germline loops: CDR1 SEHNR, CDR2 FQNEAQ (reference sequence). The CDR3 has 14 residues. The V gene lost 3 bases and the J gene lost 8 bases, with 14 bases spanning the gap. The CDR3 DNA reads as TGTGCCAGCAGCTTCGAGACCCCAATTGATGAGCAGTTCTTC. It codes for CASSFETPIDEQFF.

The genes are TRBV28 and TRBJ1-4, with D tentatively TRBD1 (5 bases). The CDR3 contains 15 residues. Germline lookup yields CDR1 MDHEN and CDR2 SYDVKM. V lost 10 bases to trimming and J lost 3 bases, with 18 bases between them. The CDR3 protein is CATETEVGANEKLFF. The CDR3 DNA follows: TGTGCCACCGAGACAGAAGTTGGAGCTAATGAAAAACTGTTTTTT. The whole variable domain, filled in from reference TRBV28 and TRBJ1-4, reads DVKVTQSSRYLVKRTGEKVFLECVQDMDHENMFWYRQDPGLGLRLIYFSYDVKMKEKGDIPEGYSVSREKKERFSLILESASTNQTSMYLCATETEVGANEKLFFGSGTQLSVL.

The genes are TRBV5-1 and TRBJ2-1; 8 nucleotides agree with TRBD2. The trim removed 5 bases at V and 7 bases at J, leaving 8 bases unmatched. The length of the CDR3 is 14 residues. Germline lookup yields CDR1 SGHRS and CDR2 YFSETQ. This chain's CDR3 is CASSSPPGGNEQFF. CDR3 nucleotides: TGCGCCAGCAGTTCGCCACCGGGGGGGAATGAGCAGTTCTTC. The full variable domain, its missing parts supplied by reference TRBV5-1 and TRBJ2-1, is KAGVTQTPRYLIKTRGQQVTLSCSPISGHRSVSWYQQTPGQGLQFLFEYFSETQRNKGNFPGRFSGRQFSNSRSEMNVSTLELGDSALYLCASSSPPGGNEQFFGPGTRLTVL.